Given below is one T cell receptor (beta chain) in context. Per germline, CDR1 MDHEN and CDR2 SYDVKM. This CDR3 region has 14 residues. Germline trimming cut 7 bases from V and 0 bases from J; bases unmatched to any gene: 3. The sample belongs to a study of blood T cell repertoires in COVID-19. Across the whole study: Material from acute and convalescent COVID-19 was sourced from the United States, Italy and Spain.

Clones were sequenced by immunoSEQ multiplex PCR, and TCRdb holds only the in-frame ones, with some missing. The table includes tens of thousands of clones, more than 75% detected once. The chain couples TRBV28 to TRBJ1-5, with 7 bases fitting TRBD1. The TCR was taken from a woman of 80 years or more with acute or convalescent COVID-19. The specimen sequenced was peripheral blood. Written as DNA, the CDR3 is TGTGCCAGCAAGACAGGGAATAGCAATCAGCCCCAGCATTTT. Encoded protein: CASKTGNSNQPQHF.